These T cell receptor beta chains were read from a single sample in a study of blood T cell repertoires in COVID-19. Generated by immunoSEQ multiplex PCR, the TCRdb table keeps only in-frame clones and is missing some. Of around 72,000 clones in the sample, over 75% were seen once. Sequenced: peripheral blood. The receptors here all came from a man aged 50-60 years with acute or convalescent COVID-19. The CDR3 runs from the conserved cysteine through the conserved F or W. D genes are given only for firm matches. Not all rows give a size; the values are once, few, many and, for expanded clones, a class.

abundance: -; j_gene: TRBJ1-3; d_gene: TRBD1; v_gene: TRBV5-1; CDR3aa: CASSWTGADSGNTIYF; CDR3nt: TGCGCCAGCAGCTGGACAGGCGCCGACTCTGGAAACACCATATATTTT
abundance: once; j_gene: TRBJ2-5; d_gene: TRBD2; v_gene: TRBV7-9; CDR3aa: CASSNRGGETQYF; CDR3nt: TGTGCCAGCTCCAATAGGGGAGGGGAGACCCAGTACTTC
abundance: -; j_gene: TRBJ1-6; d_gene: -; v_gene: TRBV3-1/TRBV3-2; CDR3aa: CASSQDPLPNSPLHF; CDR3nt: TGTGCCAGCAGCCAAGATCCACTACCCAATTCACCCCTCCACTTT
abundance: -; j_gene: TRBJ1-4; d_gene: TRBD1; v_gene: TRBV5-1; CDR3aa: CASSLFDRAATNEKLFF; CDR3nt: TGCGCCAGCAGCTTGTTTGACAGGGCCGCAACTAATGAAAAACTGTTTTTT
abundance: -; j_gene: TRBJ1-2; d_gene: -; v_gene: TRBV30; CDR3aa: CAWSVYKSNYGYTF; CDR3nt: TGTGCCTGGAGTGTTTATAAGAGTAACTATGGCTACACCTTC
abundance: -; j_gene: TRBJ2-7; d_gene: TRBD1; v_gene: TRBV5-1; CDR3aa: CASSARGTGLGEQYF; CDR3nt: TGCGCCAGCAGCGCCCGCGGGACAGGGTTGGGCGAGCAGTACTTC
abundance: once; j_gene: TRBJ1-2; d_gene: -; v_gene: TRBV29-1; CDR3aa: CSVAVGLNYGYTF; CDR3nt: TGCAGCGTTGCGGTCGGACTTAACTATGGCTACACCTTC
abundance: -; j_gene: TRBJ1-1; d_gene: TRBD1; v_gene: TRBV4-1; CDR3aa: CASSPRDSNTEAFF; CDR3nt: TGCGCCAGCAGCCCTCGGGACAGCAACACTGAAGCTTTCTTT
abundance: once; j_gene: TRBJ2-1; d_gene: -; v_gene: TRBV19; CDR3aa: CASSILGGNEQFF; CDR3nt: TGTGCCAGTAGTATATTGGGGGGTAATGAGCAGTTCTTC
abundance: -; j_gene: TRBJ1-1; d_gene: TRBD1; v_gene: TRBV5-6; CDR3aa: CASSRRQGGMNTEAFF; CDR3nt: TGTGCCAGCAGCAGAAGACAGGGTGGCATGAACACTGAAGCTTTCTTT
abundance: -; j_gene: TRBJ2-3; d_gene: -; v_gene: TRBV12-3/TRBV12-4; CDR3aa: CASSAPWPGAQYF; CDR3nt: TGTGCCAGCAGCGCCCCCTGGCCGGGGGCGCAGTATTTT
abundance: -; j_gene: TRBJ2-5; d_gene: -; v_gene: TRBV3-1/TRBV3-2; CDR3aa: CASSQPTGPSKFPQYF; CDR3nt: TGTGCCAGCAGCCAGCCTACAGGACCCTCTAAATTTCCCCAGTACTTC
abundance: -; j_gene: TRBJ1-1; d_gene: -; v_gene: TRBV18; CDR3aa: CASSPLSGRNTEAFF; CDR3nt: TGTGCCAGCTCACCACTAAGCGGGCGGAACACTGAAGCTTTCTTT
abundance: -; j_gene: TRBJ2-7; d_gene: TRBD2; v_gene: TRBV6-4; CDR3aa: CASSPPRTSGGHEQYF; CDR3nt: TGTGCCAGCAGTCCGCCTAGGACTAGCGGGGGCCACGAGCAGTACTTC
abundance: -; j_gene: TRBJ2-5; d_gene: TRBD1; v_gene: TRBV24-1; CDR3aa: CATSDVGQEETQYF; CDR3nt: TGTGCCACCAGTGATGTAGGACAGGAAGAGACCCAGTACTTC
abundance: -; j_gene: TRBJ2-7; d_gene: -; v_gene: TRBV27; CDR3aa: CASRAGFSYEQYF; CDR3nt: TGTGCCAGCAGGGCCGGGTTCTCCTACGAGCAGTACTTC
abundance: -; j_gene: TRBJ1-1; d_gene: -; v_gene: TRBV4-2; CDR3aa: CASSQAVQSSGKNTEAFF; CDR3nt: TGTGCCAGCAGCCAAGCGGTACAGTCCTCGGGGAAGAACACTGAAGCTTTCTTT
abundance: -; j_gene: TRBJ2-1; d_gene: -; v_gene: TRBV15; CDR3aa: CATSREVLAGSGNEQFF; CDR3nt: TGTGCCACCAGCAGAGAGGTACTGGCAGGCTCCGGCAATGAGCAGTTCTTC
abundance: -; j_gene: TRBJ2-2; d_gene: TRBD2; v_gene: TRBV5-4; CDR3aa: CASSFGGGLTGELFF; CDR3nt: TGTGCCAGCAGCTTTGGGGGGGGATTAACCGGGGAGCTGTTTTTT
abundance: -; j_gene: TRBJ1-1; d_gene: -; v_gene: TRBV12-3/TRBV12-4; CDR3aa: CASSPDSYTEAFF; CDR3nt: TGTGCCAGCAGCCCGGACAGCTACACTGAAGCTTTCTTT
abundance: -; j_gene: TRBJ1-3; d_gene: -; v_gene: TRBV12-5; CDR3aa: CASGLGGGTGNTIYF; CDR3nt: TGTGCTAGTGGTTTGGGTGGGGGGACTGGAAACACCATATATTTT
abundance: -; j_gene: TRBJ2-7; d_gene: TRBD1; v_gene: TRBV6-5; CDR3aa: CASRTETGGSYEQYF; CDR3nt: TGTGCCAGCAGAACAGAAACAGGGGGCAGCTACGAGCAGTACTTC
abundance: -; j_gene: TRBJ2-4; d_gene: -; v_gene: TRBV18; CDR3aa: CASSPPPGGLAKNIQYF; CDR3nt: TGTGCCAGCTCACCTCCCCCCGGAGGCCTAGCCAAAAACATTCAGTACTTC
abundance: -; j_gene: TRBJ2-5; d_gene: TRBD1; v_gene: TRBV15; CDR3aa: CATSRRDRGGETQYF; CDR3nt: TGTGCCACCAGCAGACGTGACAGGGGCGGTGAGACCCAGTACTTC
abundance: -; j_gene: TRBJ1-2; d_gene: TRBD1; v_gene: TRBV27; CDR3aa: CASSLRQGAWGYTF; CDR3nt: TGTGCCAGCAGTTTACGACAGGGGGCATGGGGCTACACCTTC
abundance: -; j_gene: TRBJ2-3; d_gene: -; v_gene: TRBV6-1; CDR3aa: CASSEGTGRVTDTQYF; CDR3nt: TGTGCCAGCAGTGAAGGAACAGGGAGGGTCACAGATACGCAGTATTTT
abundance: once; j_gene: TRBJ2-6; d_gene: TRBD1; v_gene: TRBV28; CDR3aa: CASRLSGWGTGSSGANVLTF; CDR3nt: TGTGCCAGCAGGTTAAGTGGGTGGGGGACAGGCTCCTCTGGGGCCAACGTCCTGACTTTC
abundance: -; j_gene: TRBJ2-1; d_gene: -; v_gene: TRBV27; CDR3aa: CASSLMGPSYNEQFF; CDR3nt: TGTGCCAGCAGTTTAATGGGGCCTTCCTACAATGAGCAGTTCTTC
abundance: -; j_gene: TRBJ1-1; d_gene: -; v_gene: TRBV5-1; CDR3aa: CASSLVGVMNTEAFF; CDR3nt: TGCGCCAGCAGCTTGGTCGGGGTGATGAACACTGAAGCTTTCTTT
abundance: -; j_gene: TRBJ1-2; d_gene: TRBD1; v_gene: TRBV6-1; CDR3aa: CASSEAAGGIREGYTF; CDR3nt: TGTGCCAGCAGTGAAGCGGCAGGGGGAATACGGGAGGGCTACACCTTC
abundance: -; j_gene: TRBJ1-1; d_gene: -; v_gene: TRBV2; CDR3aa: CASIRRSEAFF; CDR3nt: TGTGCCAGCATCAGGAGGTCTGAAGCTTTCTTT
abundance: -; j_gene: TRBJ1-1; d_gene: TRBD1; v_gene: TRBV6-5; CDR3aa: CASRLQGTEAFF; CDR3nt: TGTGCCAGCAGACTACAGGGGACTGAAGCTTTCTTT
abundance: -; j_gene: TRBJ2-3; d_gene: -; v_gene: TRBV5-1; CDR3aa: CAIPGSDTQYF; CDR3nt: TGCGCCATCCCAGGGTCCGATACGCAGTATTTT
abundance: -; j_gene: TRBJ2-1; d_gene: TRBD2; v_gene: TRBV7-2; CDR3aa: CASSFGLAVYNEQFF; CDR3nt: TGTGCCAGCAGCTTCGGACTAGCGGTCTACAATGAGCAGTTCTTC
abundance: -; j_gene: TRBJ2-1; d_gene: TRBD1; v_gene: TRBV5-6; CDR3aa: CASSALGTGGNNEQFF; CDR3nt: TGTGCCAGCAGCGCCTTAGGGACAGGGGGCAACAATGAGCAGTTCTTC
abundance: -; j_gene: TRBJ1-4; d_gene: TRBD1; v_gene: TRBV11-2; CDR3aa: CASSTNRDRPNEKLFF; CDR3nt: TGTGCCAGCAGCACGAACCGGGACAGACCTAATGAAAAACTGTTTTTT
abundance: once; j_gene: TRBJ2-6; d_gene: TRBD1; v_gene: TRBV7-7; CDR3aa: CASSLGQGAPGANVLTF; CDR3nt: TGTGCCAGCAGCCTGGGACAGGGGGCGCCTGGGGCCAACGTCCTGACTTTC
abundance: -; j_gene: TRBJ1-1; d_gene: TRBD1; v_gene: TRBV2; CDR3aa: CASRGTGTNTEAFF; CDR3nt: TGTGCCAGCAGAGGGACAGGGACGAACACTGAAGCTTTCTTT
abundance: -; j_gene: TRBJ1-3; d_gene: -; v_gene: TRBV6-5; CDR3aa: CAHREGIGNTIYF; CDR3nt: TGTGCCCACAGGGAGGGAATCGGAAACACCATATATTTT
abundance: -; j_gene: TRBJ1-4; d_gene: -; v_gene: TRBV3-1/TRBV3-2; CDR3aa: CASSPNVGQGKLFF; CDR3nt: TGTGCCAGCAGCCCCAACGTGGGGCAGGGAAAACTGTTTTTT